These 9 T cell receptor beta chains were sequenced from one sample in a study of T cell responses to AZD1222 COVID-19 vaccine. Sequenced by immunoSEQ multiplex PCR; TCRdb stores in-frame clones only, minus some. The sample has under 130,000 clones; roughly 90% are singletons. Sample: peripheral blood, taken on day 0 of AZD1222 vaccination. The origin of the receptors is an adult in good health.

This clone showed up just a few times. The rearrangement links TRBV5-5 to TRBJ2-7; possibly TRBD1 for D (6 bases). The V end lost 1 base, the J end lost 5 bases, and 16 bases lay between the germline ends. Per germline, CDR1 SGHKS and CDR2 YYEKEE (reference sequence). The CDR3 totals 15 residues. CDR3 nucleotides: TGTGCCAGCAGCTTGTTGTGGCAGGGGAGTAACGAGCAGTACTTC. Residues: CASSLLWQGSNEQYF.

The rearrangement joins TRBV15 to TRBJ2-7; a possible D gene is TRBD1 (6 bases). CDR1 LNHNV and CDR2 YYDKDF come from the germline V gene (reference sequence). The CDR3 has 13 residues. V was pared by 1 base and J by 3 bases, with 7 bases between. This chain's CDR3 is CATSRVQGYEQYF. The CDR3 coding sequence is TGTGCCACCAGCAGAGTACAGGGCTACGAGCAGTACTTC.

This sequence joins TRBV7-9 and TRBJ2-2; 7 nucleotides agree with TRBD1. V shed 5 bases and J 2 bases; nucleotides not matched to a gene: 11. From germline, CDR1 is SEHNR and CDR2 FQNEAQ (reference sequence). The CDR3 is 17 amino acids. CDR3 nucleotides: TGTGCCAGCAGCCGTGACAGGGAGAATTTCAACACCGGGGAGCTGTTTTTT. It yields the protein CASSRDRENFNTGELFF.

In the case of this clone: The junction departs from germline at one end; a sequencing error may be responsible. The genes are TRBV7-7 and TRBJ2-3; D gene uncertain. This CDR3 is built from 15 residues. Germline lookup yields CDR1 SSHAT and CDR2 FNYEAQ (reference sequence). Written as DNA, the CDR3 is TGTGCTAGCAGCCCGAGCGATTTGGGCACAGATACGCAGTATTTT. Translated: CASSPSDLGTDTQYF.

V and J are TRBV10-2 and TRBJ2-2, with 11 bases matching TRBD1. Losses at the gene ends were 8 bases for V and 7 bases for J; bases not matched to a gene: 9. Germline CDR1 WSHSY, CDR2 SAAADI. The CDR3 runs to 15 residues. The CDR3 nucleotides are TGCGCCAGCGCCGGGACAGGGGGATTCGGCGGGGAGCTGTTTTTT. Amino acid sequence: CASAGTGGFGGELFF.

This chain connects TRBV11-2 to TRBJ2-5; D is possibly TRBD2 (7 bases). The CDR3 covers 13 residues. The V gene lost 1 base and the J gene lost 10 bases, with 13 bases spanning the gap. Germline assignment: CDR1 SGHAT and CDR2 FQNNGV. This CDR3 is CASSLARGGGQYF. In nucleotides, the CDR3 is TGTGCCAGCAGCTTAGCTAGGGGAGGGGGCCAGTACTTC.

The rearrangement joins TRBV3-1 (or the pseudogene TRBV3-2) to TRBJ1-6; no definite D call. CDR3 length equals 14 residues. Trimming removed 0 bases at V and 5 bases at J, with 5 bases between. Per germline, CDR1 LGHDT and CDR2 YNNKEL (reference sequence). The CDR3 loop is CASSQEPDNSPLHF. The CDR3, as DNA: TGTGCCAGCAGCCAAGAGCCAGATAATTCACCCCTCCACTTT.

This rearrangement joins TRBV11-1 to TRBJ2-2; possible D gene TRBD1, 8 bases. The V gene's germline CDR1 is SGHAT and CDR2 FQDESV (reference sequence). V was pared by 2 bases and J by 5 bases, with 12 bases between. The CDR3 has 15 residues. The CDR3 DNA is TGTGCCAGCAGCTTAATACAGGGGGGGACCGGGGAGCTGTTTTTT. Residues: CASSLIQGGTGELFF.

The chain recombines TRBV28 with TRBJ2-1; D is unresolved. The CDR3 runs to 15 residues. Germline CDR1 MDHEN, CDR2 SYDVKM. Trimming removed 6 bases from V and 1 base from J, with 13 bases in between. As DNA, the CDR3 is TGTGCCAGCAGACTCCAGTCCTTTTCCTACAATGAGCAGTTCTTC. Protein: CASRLQSFSYNEQFF.